Following are 20 T cell receptor beta chains from one sample sequenced in a study of cytomegalovirus exposure and HLA in healthy donors. The PCR had 60 Vbeta and 13 Jbeta primers. Method: immunoSEQ multiplex PCR; TCRdb's copy keeps in-frame clones and lacks some. The data hold 180,000 or so clones, with roughly 77% observed a single time. The source material was PBMCs. Source of these receptors: a woman in her twenties or thirties in good health and CMV-seronegative.

This clone was seen more than once but under ten times. This chain uses TRBV5-1 with TRBJ1-1; 8 bases are a match to TRBD1. CDR1 SGHRS and CDR2 YFSETQ come from the germline V gene. The trim removed 4 bases at V and 4 bases at J, leaving 6 bases unmatched. The CDR3 extends over 14 amino acids. CDR3 protein: CASSGSGGLTEAFF. The DNA of the CDR3 is TGCGCCAGCAGCGGTTCAGGGGGCCTCACTGAAGCTTTCTTT.

V gene TRBV21-1 combines with J gene TRBJ2-7; the table assigns TRBD2, which was not confirmed against the DNA. TRBV21-1 is reported as a pseudogene. The CDR3 sequence is 16 residues long. The CDR3 DNA sequence: TGTGCCAGCAGCATAAGCCCGCGCGAACCCCTCTACGAGCAGTACTTC. Protein: CASSISPREPLYEQYF.

The J gene is TRBJ2-5, the V gene TRBV6-8; D remains unclear. Germline V CDR1 and CDR2: MNHGY, SAAAGT. CDR3 length: 15 amino acids. Trimming removed 4 bases from V and 0 bases from J, with 12 bases in between. The CDR3 DNA reads as TGTGCCAGCAGTTCACACGGTCGGGACCAAGAGACCCAGTACTTC. It is translated as CASSSHGRDQETQYF.

V usage is TRBV7-2 and J usage is TRBJ1-1, with D unclear. CDR1 is SGHTA, CDR2 FQGNSA, per germline. Deletions cut 2 bases from V and 4 bases from J, with 5 bases between. The CDR3 is made up of 12 amino acids. The CDR3 nucleotides are TGTGCCAGCAGCTTATCCAGCACTGAAGCTTTCTTT. It is translated as CASSLSSTEAFF.

The chain links TRBV6-6 to TRBJ1-5; D call uncertain. CDR1 is MNHNY and CDR2 is SVGAGI in the germline V gene (reference sequence). The CDR3 has 13 residues. Trimming removed 2 bases from V and 4 bases from J, with 6 bases in between. The chain's CDR3 is CASSYAGNQPQHF. CDR3 coding DNA: TGTGCCAGCAGTTACGCCGGTAATCAGCCCCAGCATTTT.

Remarks on this clone: Other nucleotide sequences from this sample produce the same CDR3. V is TRBV27 and J is TRBJ1-5; 7 bases are a match to TRBD1. The CDR3 runs to 15 residues. V was clipped by 4 bases and J by 4 bases; unmatched bases: 7. CDR1 is MNHEY and CDR2 is SMNVEV in the germline V gene (reference sequence). The CDR3 spells CASSSGTDSNQPQHF. CDR3 nucleotide sequence: TGTGCCAGCAGTTCTGGGACAGACTCTAATCAGCCCCAGCATTTT.

The rearrangement uses TRBV7-9 and TRBJ1-3; 8 bases fit TRBD1. The germline V gene encodes CDR1 SEHNR and CDR2 FQNEAQ (reference sequence). CDR3 size: 15 residues. The trim removed 6 bases at V and 3 bases at J, leaving 7 bases unmatched. The CDR3, as DNA: TGTGCCAGCAGACCACAGGGGGGTGGTGGAAACACCATATATTTT. The encoded protein is CASRPQGGGGNTIYF.

This chain uses TRBV7-2 with TRBJ1-3, with a possible D match to TRBD1 (6 bases). This CDR3 is built from 17 residues. Looked up from germline, CDR1 is SGHTA and CDR2 is FQGNSA. Trimming removed 5 bases from V and 0 bases from J, with 17 bases in between. The CDR3 protein is CASSPRRDTYSGNTIYF. CDR3 coding DNA: TGTGCCAGCAGCCCTAGACGGGACACATACTCTGGAAACACCATATATTTT.

The V gene is TRBV6-4, the J gene TRBJ1-5, with 7 positions matching TRBD1. V shed 3 bases, J shed 3 bases, and the junction held 5 bases outside the gene matches. The CDR3 loop spans 15 amino acids. CDR1 is MRHNA, CDR2 SNTAGT, per germline. This CDR3 reads CASSELQGVNQPQHF. The CDR3 nucleotides read TGTGCCAGCAGTGAACTTCAGGGGGTCAATCAGCCCCAGCATTTT.

The genes are TRBV9 and TRBJ1-2; TRBD1 agrees at 8 bases. V lost 4 bases, J lost 4 bases, and 12 bases stayed unmatched. The CDR3 has 16 amino acids. The germline gives CDR1 SGDLS, CDR2 YYNGEE. For the CDR3, the DNA is TGTGCCAGCAGCTCCCTGGACAGGGCCTTTGGCTATGGCTACACCTTC. Residues: CASSSLDRAFGYGYTF.

The rearrangement joins TRBV27 to TRBJ1-6; TRBD1 might be the D (6 bases). Trimming took 7 bases from V and 9 from J, leaving 22 bases between them. Germline V gene sequence: CDR1 MNHEY, CDR2 SMNVEV (reference sequence). CDR3 length equals 16 residues. The CDR3 bases are TGTGCCAGCAAGACGATTCGGGGGGCCTTGGGTTCACCCCTCCACTTT. Its protein is CASKTIRGALGSPLHF.

J is TRBJ1-1 and V is TRBV11-1, with 9 bases identical to TRBD1. Trimming removed 1 base from V and 11 bases from J; junction bases left unmatched: 23. Germline V gene lookup returns CDR1 SGHAT and CDR2 FQDESV (reference sequence). There are 19 residues in the CDR3. CDR3 in DNA: TGTGCCAGCAGCTTAGGTTTAGGGGCTCACAGGGGGCTACGGCTTGACGCTTTCTTT. It is translated as CASSLGLGAHRGLRLDAFF.

CDR3 region: CASSLEGTGYYEQYF. The CDR3 bases are TGTGCCAGCAGCTTAGAGGGGACAGGGTACTACGAGCAGTACTTC. The chain has TRBV11-2 and TRBJ2-7; 9 bases match TRBD1. This CDR3 comprises 15 residues. The germline gives CDR1 SGHAT, CDR2 FQNNGV. The ends lost 0 bases at V and 3 bases at J; junction bases unmatched: 3.

In its sample, this clone was seen once. This chain connects TRBV19 to TRBJ1-2, with D perhaps TRBD1 (5 bases). The CDR3 is 11 residues long. Trimming pared 7 bases from V and 8 bases from J, leaving 11 bases between. Germline-derived CDR1 and CDR2 are LNHDA and SQIVND (reference sequence). The CDR3 protein is CASTGIGGYTF. CDR3 DNA: TGTGCCAGTACAGGGATCGGGGGCTACACCTTC.

The V gene is TRBV4-1, the J gene TRBJ2-1, with D possibly matching TRBD2 (6 bases). Looked up from germline, CDR1 is MGHRA and CDR2 is YSYEKL. This CDR3 region has 14 residues. Between the trimmed V and J ends, which lost 1 base and 12 bases, there was a span of 16 bases. The CDR3 region has the DNA TGCGCCAGCAGCCAAGTGGAGGGTACGGGACGGCAGTTCTTC. Its translation: CASSQVEGTGRQFF.

The gene calls are TRBV5-1 and TRBJ1-4; 9 bases line up with TRBD1. The CDR3 has 15 residues. The V segment lost 4 bases and the J segment 7 bases; nucleotides outside the gene matches: 8. Per the germline V gene, CDR1 is SGHRS and CDR2 is YFSETQ. The CDR3 loop reads CASSRTGGGSEKLFF. In nucleotides, the CDR3 is TGCGCCAGCAGCCGTACAGGGGGCGGGAGTGAAAAACTGTTTTTT.

The count of this clone is one. The chain couples TRBV7-6 to TRBJ1-2, with 9 bases that match TRBD1. The CDR3 consists of 14 residues. Germline CDR1 and CDR2: SGHVS and FNYEAQ. The trim removed 5 bases at V and 6 bases at J, leaving 7 bases unmatched. CDR3: CASSADRGMNGYTF. In nucleotides, the CDR3 is TGTGCCAGCAGCGCGGACAGGGGAATGAATGGCTACACCTTC. Using reference TRBV7-6 and TRBJ1-2 for the parts outside the CDR3, the full variable domain is GAGVSQSPRYKVTKRGQDVALRCDPISGHVSLYWYRQALGQGPEFLTYFNYEAQQDKSGLPNDRFSAERPEGSISTLTIQRTEQRDSAMYRCASSADRGMNGYTFGSGTRLTVV.

The chain joins TRBV5-5 to TRBJ2-5, with D maybe TRBD1 (6 bases). The CDR3 totals 14 residues. Germline V gene sequence: CDR1 SGHKS, CDR2 YYEKEE (reference sequence). Trimming removed 4 bases at V and 0 bases at J, with 10 bases between. CDR3 in amino acids: CASSQQGNQETQYF. DNA for the CDR3: TGTGCCAGCAGCCAACAGGGAAACCAAGAGACCCAGTACTTC.

The chain is built from TRBV7-3 and TRBJ2-5; no definite D call. Germline assignment: CDR1 SGHTA and CDR2 FQGTGA. The CDR3 sequence is 13 residues long. Trimming took 2 bases from V and 2 from J, leaving 6 bases between them. CDR3 loop: CASSLSYQETQYF. DNA for the CDR3: TGTGCCAGCAGCTTATCCTATCAAGAGACCCAGTACTTC.

This clone appeared once. The V gene is TRBV5-1, the J gene TRBJ1-4, with D possibly matching TRBD1 (6 bases). The CDR3 is made up of 16 amino acids. Trimming removed 1 base at V and 5 bases at J, with 15 bases between. Germline V CDR1 and CDR2: SGHRS, YFSETQ. The CDR3, as DNA: TGCGCCAGCAGCTTGAGTCGGGGGGGGCAGAATGAAAAACTGTTTTTT. Protein: CASSLSRGGQNEKLFF.